The 20 T cell receptor beta chains below were found in one sample sequenced in a study of metastatic and nonmetastatic thyroid tumors. All patients were treatment-naive before thyroid surgery. TCRdb reanalyzed the PCR reads via MiXCR. Of roughly 40,000 clones listed, less than 25% are singletons. Sequencing was carried out using tumor tissue. Receptor source: a female donor with papillary thyroid cancer or a benign thyroid nodule (not recorded which). Some clones in this sample may be carry-over from other donors' samples.

J is TRBJ2-1 and V is TRBV20-1, with D uncertain. From germline, CDR1 is DFQATT and CDR2 SNEGSKA (reference sequence). The CDR3 runs 14 residues. Trimming shortened V by 1 base and J by 0 bases, and 7 bases separated the two germline ends. The CDR3 region is CSARGGSSYNEQFF. CDR3 DNA sequence: TGCAGTGCTAGAGGCGGTTCCTCCTACAATGAGCAGTTCTTC.

The V call is TRBV30, the J call TRBJ2-3; 7 bases map to TRBD1. CDR1 is GTSNPN, CDR2 SVGIG, per germline (reference sequence). The CDR3 is 15 amino acids. V gave up 4 bases and J gave up 0 bases; unmatched junction bases: 7. CDR3 protein: CAWNPIRGSTDTQYF. In DNA form, the CDR3 reads TGTGCCTGGAACCCAATCAGGGGGAGCACAGATACGCAGTATTTT.

The chain uses TRBV6-1 and TRBJ2-7; no clear D. Trimming pared 4 bases from V and 3 bases from J, leaving 13 bases between. Germline assignment: CDR1 MNHNS and CDR2 SASEGT. This CDR3 region has 14 residues. CDR3 bases: TGTGCCAGCAGTGGGCTGAAGGGTTTCTACGAGCAGTACTTC. This gives the protein CASSGLKGFYEQYF.

In this sample, this clone turned up a few times. The chain couples TRBV28 to TRBJ1-1; D not certain. The CDR3 loop spans 16 amino acids. The germline V gene has CDR1 MDHEN and CDR2 SYDVKM. V was shortened by 0 bases and J by 0 bases, with 11 bases between the two germline ends. The CDR3 coding sequence is TGTGCCAGCAGTTTATGGAGCCCAGTTATGAACACTGAAGCTTTCTTT. Protein product: CASSLWSPVMNTEAFF.

There are many counts of this clone. The V gene is TRBV4-1, the J gene TRBJ2-5; D call uncertain. The length of the CDR3 is 15 residues. Trimming left V 0 bases short and J 5 bases short, with 13 bases between. CDR1 and CDR2 from the germline V gene are MGHRA and YSYEKL. CDR3 loop: CASSQEGTNRETQYF. Here the CDR3 DNA reads TGCGCCAGCAGCCAAGAGGGAACGAACCGGGAGACCCAGTACTTC.

In DNA, the CDR3 is TGTGCCAGCAGTTTGGGACTAGGCCTCTCCTACGAGCAGTACTTC. As protein: CASSLGLGLSYEQYF. This sequence joins TRBV27 and TRBJ2-7, with 8 bases lining up with TRBD2. The V gene end was trimmed by 3 bases and the J gene end by 0 bases; junction bases not matched to a gene: 4. The length of the CDR3 is 15 residues. Per germline, CDR1 MNHEY and CDR2 SMNVEV (reference sequence).

This chain connects TRBV11-1 to TRBJ2-1; D call uncertain. Germline V lookup: CDR1 SGHAT, CDR2 FQDESV (reference sequence). The CDR3 runs to 12 residues. V was trimmed by 5 bases and J by 3 bases, leaving 5 bases between them. CDR3 sequence reads: CASSSDYNEQFF. Here the CDR3 DNA reads TGTGCCAGCAGCAGCGACTACAATGAGCAGTTCTTC. The full variable domain, rest sourced from reference TRBV11-1 and TRBJ2-1, is EAEVAQSPRYKITEKSQAVAFWCDPISGHATLYWYRQILGQGPELLVQFQDESVVDDSQLPKDRFSAERLKGVDSTLKIQPAELGDSAMYLCASSSDYNEQFFGPGTRLTVL.

This clone occurred many times. The V call is TRBV5-4, the J call TRBJ1-2, with unresolved D. The germline CDR1 and CDR2 sequences are SGHNT and YYREEE (reference sequence). V gave up 0 bases and J gave up 4 bases, with 7 bases separating them. This CDR3 spans 13 amino acids. Written as DNA, the CDR3 is TGTGCCAGCAGCTTGGCCGAGGGCTATGGCTACACCTTC. Protein: CASSLAEGYGYTF.

Of note for this clone: A much bigger clone sits one base away, suggesting this may be a read error. The chain carries TRBV11-2 and TRBJ2-3; 7 bases match TRBD2. Germline trimming cut 1 base from V and 2 bases from J; bases unmatched to any gene: 9. The CDR3 totals 17 residues. Germline V gives CDR1 SGHAT, CDR2 FQNNGV. CDR3 amino acids: CASSLGGSSGTTDTQYF. The CDR3 DNA sequence: TGTGCCAGCAGCTTAGGAGGGTCTAGCGGAACCACAGATACGCAGTATTTT.

This clone showed up many times. Written as DNA, the CDR3 is TGTGCCAGTAGTACTAGCCCGGGAAGCTCCTACAATGAGCAGTTCTTC. Translating it yields CASSTSPGSSYNEQFF. This rearrangement joins TRBV19 to TRBJ2-1, with TRBD2 as a possible D gene (5 bases). Germline assignment: CDR1 LNHDA and CDR2 SQIVND (reference sequence). The V end lost 4 bases, the J end lost 0 bases, and 13 bases lay between the germline ends. The CDR3 is made up of 16 amino acids.

The table lists this clone with many counts. The chain employs TRBV20-1 and TRBJ2-7; D is perhaps TRBD2 (6 bases). Trimming shortened V by 2 bases and J by 1 base, and 15 bases separated the two germline ends. Germline loops: CDR1 DFQATT, CDR2 SNEGSKA (reference sequence). This CDR3 is built from 15 residues. CDR3 sequence: CSARPISGRSYEQYF. The CDR3, as DNA: TGCAGTGCTAGACCCATAAGCGGGCGTTCCTACGAGCAGTACTTC.

By sample share, this clone is medium-sized. V usage is TRBV27 and J usage is TRBJ1-2; TRBD1 might be the D (6 bases). From germline, CDR1 is MNHEY and CDR2 SMNVEV (reference sequence). The CDR3 consists of 16 residues. Trimming stripped 1 base from V and 8 bases from J, with 20 bases between. CDR3 residues: CASSLYTPGVGGGYTF. The CDR3, as DNA: TGTGCCAGCAGTTTATACACCCCAGGGGTTGGGGGGGGCTACACCTTC.

This chain joins TRBV4-3 and TRBJ1-1; D remains ambiguous. Germline V gene data show CDR1 as LGHNA and CDR2 as YSLEER. The CDR3 runs to 15 residues. Deletions cut 1 base from V and 6 bases from J, with 15 bases between. Here the CDR3 reads CASSQGSLITAEAFF. The CDR3, as DNA: TGCGCCAGCAGCCAAGGGTCTCTAATTACGGCTGAAGCTTTCTTT.

This clone appeared many times. The chain is built from TRBV20-1 and TRBJ2-3; 13 positions match TRBD2. V gave up 6 bases and J gave up 6 bases; unmatched junction bases: 9. CDR1 and CDR2 from the germline V gene are DFQATT and SNEGSKA (reference sequence). The CDR3 spans 15 residues. CDR3 bases: TGCAGTGCCCGGACTAGCGGGGGAGAGTGGGATACGCAGTATTTT. Amino acids: CSARTSGGEWDTQYF.

The J gene is TRBJ2-1, the V gene TRBV20-1; D may match TRBD1 or TRBD2 (6 bases each). Germline V gives CDR1 DFQATT, CDR2 SNEGSKA (reference sequence). The ends were cut back, 0 bases at V and 3 bases at J, with 12 bases in the middle. This CDR3 is 15 amino acids long. The DNA for the CDR3 is TGCAGTGCTAGAGAAAGAGGGGGGCTCTACAATGAGCAGTTCTTC. Translating gives CSARERGGLYNEQFF.

This clone has only a few counts. The V call is TRBV28, the J call TRBJ2-7; D is possibly TRBD2 (5 bases). This CDR3 region has 14 residues. Germline CDR1 reads MDHEN; CDR2 reads SYDVKM. Trimming took 6 bases from V and 0 from J, leaving 12 bases between them. The DNA of the CDR3 is TGTGCCAGCAGCTTTCCGACTACCTCCTACGAGCAGTACTTC. Translated, it gives CASSFPTTSYEQYF.

This clone was seen repeatedly, ten times or more. A junction end diverges from the germline sequence, so it may reflect a read error. The chain uses TRBV2 and TRBJ2-7, with D perhaps TRBD1 (5 bases). This CDR3 is built from 14 residues. Germline assignment: CDR1 SNHLY and CDR2 FYNNEI. The CDR3 nucleotides read TGTGCCAGCAGGGAAGACAGAAACTCCTACGAGCAGTACTTC. Its protein product is CASREDRNSYEQYF.

This sequence joins TRBV11-1 and TRBJ2-1; the match to TRBD2 covers 12 bases. This CDR3 comprises 19 residues. CDR1 and CDR2 (germline): SGHAT, FQDESV (reference sequence). The J segment lost 7 bases and the V segment lost 0 bases, leaving 13 bases of the junction unmatched. The chain's CDR3 is CASSLARLAGGPQNNEQFF. The CDR3 DNA reads TGTGCCAGCAGCTTAGCGCGGCTAGCGGGAGGGCCTCAAAATAATGAGCAGTTCTTC.

The rearrangement links TRBV28 to TRBJ1-2, with 7 bases aligning to TRBD1. The germline gives CDR1 MDHEN, CDR2 SYDVKM. V lost 4 bases and J lost 6; bases outside the gene matches: 8. There are 14 residues in the CDR3. The CDR3 sequence is CASSSDTGAHGYTF. The CDR3 DNA reads as TGTGCCAGCAGTTCAGATACAGGGGCCCATGGCTACACCTTC.

This clone was seen only once. The junction departs from germline at one end; a sequencing error may be responsible. The chain carries TRBV20-1 and TRBJ2-3; D perhaps matches TRBD2 (6 bases). CDR3 length: 14 residues. The germline V gene has CDR1 DFQATT and CDR2 SNEGSKA (reference sequence). The CDR3 bases are TGCGGTGCTCTATGTTCGGGACTCACAGATACGCAGTATTTT. Amino acid sequence: CGALCSGLTDTQYF.